The source of this TCR beta chain is a study of T-cell reconstitution after alpha-beta-depleted transplantation in children. Whole-study results and caveats: After transplant, high TCRbeta diversity at day 60 in some patients arose from surviving recipient T cells and thymic progenitors. Fresh T-cell production supplied most of the T-cell counts and diversity seen one year after transplant. Reportedly, roughly two months post-transplant, alpha-beta T cells arose from several hundred expanded graft clones.

This clonotype has more than one count but fewer than ten. Its cognate antigen is unknown. The ends were cut back, 2 bases at V and 4 bases at J, with 15 bases in the middle. Per germline, CDR1 SGHRS and CDR2 YFSETQ. The CDR3 has 15 amino acids. Unique molecular identifiers were used in preparing the TCRbeta library. TCRdb called the PCR reads again in MiXCR, with one record for every CDR3 protein. The sample records about 830,000 distinct CDR3 sequences, under 20% being singletons. The sequences come from PBMCs, mostly from graft donor cells, collected 360 days after TCRalphabeta/CD19-depleted stem cell transplant. This sequence originates from a male patient younger than 18 who had a stem cell transplant for acute lymphoblastic leukemia, so the T cells may come from the graft donor. This rearrangement joins TRBV5-1 to TRBJ2-5, with D perhaps matching TRBD1 or TRBD2 (5 bases each). The CDR3 DNA reads TGCGCCAGCAGCTTCGGGGATGCTGGGGGAGAGACCCAGTACTTC. Its protein product is CASSFGDAGGETQYF.